The clone carrying this TCR beta chain was observed a few times. This sample stems from a study of T cells in Graves' hyperthyroidism and ophthalmopathy. Researchers amplified the TCR beta CDR3 regions from RNA transcripts. The primer set for the first-round RT-PCR of the TCR CDR3 was HTBI. TCRdb ran MiXCR on the multiplex PCR reads and lists one entry per CDR3 protein. The sample includes 250,000 to 300,000 distinct CDR3 sequences, roughly a fifth seen only once; the top ten take less than 45%. The CDR3 has 14 residues. Germline lookup yields CDR1 KGHDR and CDR2 SFDVKD. The V gene lost 3 bases and the J gene lost 0 bases, with 8 bases spanning the gap.

The sample consisted of blood. This receptor was identified in a man between 45 and 60 years old with Graves' ophthalmopathy. V gene TRBV24-1 combines with J gene TRBJ2-7; D is ambiguous. For the CDR3, the DNA is TGTGCCACCAGTGATGCCAGGACCTCCTACGAGCAGTACTTC. Protein product: CATSDARTSYEQYF.